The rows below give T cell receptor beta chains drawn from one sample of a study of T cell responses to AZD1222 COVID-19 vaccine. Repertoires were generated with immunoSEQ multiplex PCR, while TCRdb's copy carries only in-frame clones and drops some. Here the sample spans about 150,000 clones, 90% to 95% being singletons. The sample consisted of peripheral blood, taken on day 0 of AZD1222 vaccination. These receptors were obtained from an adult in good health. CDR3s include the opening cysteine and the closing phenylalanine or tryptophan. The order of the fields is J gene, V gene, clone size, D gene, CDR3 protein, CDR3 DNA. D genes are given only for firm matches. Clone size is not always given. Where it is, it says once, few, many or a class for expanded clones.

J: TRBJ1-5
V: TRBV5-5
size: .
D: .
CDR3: CASSLALGPNQPQHF
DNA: TGTGCCAGCAGCTTGGCTTTGGGACCAAATCAGCCCCAGCATTTT

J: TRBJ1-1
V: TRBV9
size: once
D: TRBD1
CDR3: CASGTGPFF
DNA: TGTGCCAGTGGGACAGGTCCTTTCTTT

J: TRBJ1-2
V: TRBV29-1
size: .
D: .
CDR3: CSVTQDMYGYTF
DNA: TGCAGCGTTACTCAAGACATGTACGGCTACACCTTC

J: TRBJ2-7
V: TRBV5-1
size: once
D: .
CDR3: CASSHNGGESSYEQYF
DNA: TGCGCCAGCAGCCACAACGGCGGCGAGAGCTCCTACGAGCAGTACTTC

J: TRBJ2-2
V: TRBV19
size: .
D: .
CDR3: CASSIRADYTGELFF
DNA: TGTGCCAGTAGTATTCGGGCAGACTACACCGGGGAGCTGTTTTTT

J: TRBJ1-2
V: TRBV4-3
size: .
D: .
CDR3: CASSQDRRDGYTF
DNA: TGCGCCAGCAGCCAAGACCGTCGGGATGGCTACACCTTC

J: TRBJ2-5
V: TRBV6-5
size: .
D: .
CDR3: CASAFTGYQETQYF
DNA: TGTGCCAGCGCCTTTACAGGGTACCAAGAGACCCAGTACTTC

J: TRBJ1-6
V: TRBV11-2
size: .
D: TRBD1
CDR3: CASSPWTGDNSPLHF
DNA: TGTGCCAGCAGTCCCTGGACAGGGGATAATTCACCCCTCCACTTT

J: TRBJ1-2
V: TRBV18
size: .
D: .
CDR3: CASSPRPDYGYTF
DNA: TGTGCCAGCTCACCACGGCCAGACTATGGCTACACCTTC

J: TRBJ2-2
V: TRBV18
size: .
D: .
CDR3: CASSLTYVELFF
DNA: TGTGCCAGCTCACTGACGTACGTAGAGCTGTTTTTT

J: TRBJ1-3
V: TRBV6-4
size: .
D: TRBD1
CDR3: CASRGGTGCSGNTIYF
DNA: TGTGCCAGCAGGGGCGGGACAGGGTGCTCTGGAAACACCATATATTTT

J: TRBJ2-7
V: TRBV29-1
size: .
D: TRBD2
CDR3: CSARLARSSYEQYF
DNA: TGCAGCGCCCGACTAGCGAGGAGCTCCTACGAGCAGTACTTC

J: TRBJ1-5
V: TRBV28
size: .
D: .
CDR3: CASSPFGRRNQPQHF
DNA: TGTGCCAGCAGTCCGTTTGGTAGGAGGAATCAGCCCCAGCATTTT

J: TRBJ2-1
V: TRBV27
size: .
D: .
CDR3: CASSPRFDSYNEQFF
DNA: TGTGCCAGCAGTCCCCGATTCGACAGTTACAATGAGCAGTTCTTC

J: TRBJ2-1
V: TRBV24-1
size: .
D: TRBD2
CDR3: CATSSFWRESSYNEQFF
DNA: TGTGCCACCAGTTCGTTCTGGCGGGAGAGCTCCTACAATGAGCAGTTCTTC

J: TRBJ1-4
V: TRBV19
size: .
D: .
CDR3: CASSPGRGEKLFF
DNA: TGTGCCAGTAGTCCCGGGCGGGGGGAAAAACTGTTTTTT

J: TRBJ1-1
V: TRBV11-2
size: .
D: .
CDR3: CASSLQGYGTEAFF
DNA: TGTGCCAGCAGCTTACAGGGGTATGGCACTGAAGCTTTCTTT

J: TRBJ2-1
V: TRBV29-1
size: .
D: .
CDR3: CSVTYNEQFF
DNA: TGCAGCGTCACCTACAATGAGCAGTTCTTC

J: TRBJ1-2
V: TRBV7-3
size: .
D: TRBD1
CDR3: CASSTRPGTGHGYTF
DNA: TGTGCCAGCAGCACCCGCCCCGGGACAGGCCATGGCTACACCTTC

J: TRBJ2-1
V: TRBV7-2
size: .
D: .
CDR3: CASSFRRANEQFF
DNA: TGTGCCAGCAGCTTCCGCAGGGCGAATGAGCAGTTCTTC

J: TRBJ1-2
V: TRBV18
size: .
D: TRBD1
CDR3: CASSPTVPGQGWILDGYTF
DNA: TGTGCCAGCTCACCAACCGTTCCGGGACAGGGGTGGATACTGGATGGCTACACCTTC

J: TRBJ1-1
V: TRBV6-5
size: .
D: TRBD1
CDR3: CASRGGLNTEAFF
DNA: TGTGCCAGCCGAGGGGGCCTGAACACTGAAGCTTTCTTT

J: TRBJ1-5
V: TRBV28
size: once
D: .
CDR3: CASRTPIREGFQPQHF
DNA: TGTGCCAGCAGGACCCCCATTAGGGAGGGATTTCAGCCCCAGCATTTT

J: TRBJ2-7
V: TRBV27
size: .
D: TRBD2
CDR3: CASSLGAGGPYEQYF
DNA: TGTGCCAGCAGTTTGGGAGCGGGAGGGCCTTACGAGCAGTACTTC

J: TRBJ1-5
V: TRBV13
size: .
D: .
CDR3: CASSDRQNNQPQHF
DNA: TGTGCCAGCAGCGACCGACAGAACAATCAGCCCCAGCATTTT

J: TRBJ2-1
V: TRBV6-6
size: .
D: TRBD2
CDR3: CASSPLTSGNYNEQFF
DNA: TGTGCCAGCAGTCCACTGACTAGCGGGAATTACAATGAGCAGTTCTTC

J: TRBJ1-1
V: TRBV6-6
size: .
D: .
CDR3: CASSYPPDTEAFF
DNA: TGTGCCAGCAGTTACCCGCCGGACACTGAAGCTTTCTTT

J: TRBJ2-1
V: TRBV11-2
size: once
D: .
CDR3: CASSLQGGGSYNEQFF
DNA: TGTGCCAGCAGCTTACAGGGGGGCGGGAGCTACAATGAGCAGTTCTTC

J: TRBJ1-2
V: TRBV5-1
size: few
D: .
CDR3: CASSLAQNYGYTF
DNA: TGCGCCAGCAGCTTGGCACAGAACTATGGCTACACCTTC

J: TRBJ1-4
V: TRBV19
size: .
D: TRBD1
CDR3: CASSRRGPLVNEKLFF
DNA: TGTGCCAGTAGTAGGAGGGGGCCTTTAGTTAATGAAAAACTGTTTTTT

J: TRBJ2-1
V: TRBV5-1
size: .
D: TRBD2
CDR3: CASSLIPSGDYNEQFF
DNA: TGCGCCAGCAGCTTGATTCCTAGCGGAGACTACAATGAGCAGTTCTTC

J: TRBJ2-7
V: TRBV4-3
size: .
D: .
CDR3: CASSHSLGGTAAQYF
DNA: TGCGCCAGCAGCCACTCCCTGGGGGGGACAGCGGCGCAGTACTTC

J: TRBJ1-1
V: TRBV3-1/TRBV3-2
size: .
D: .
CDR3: CASSQGVGGTEAFF
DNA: TGTGCCAGCAGCCAAGGGGTGGGGGGCACTGAAGCTTTCTTT

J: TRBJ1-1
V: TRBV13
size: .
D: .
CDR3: CASSLGRGNTEAFF
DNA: TGTGCCAGCAGCTTGGGCCGGGGGAACACTGAAGCTTTCTTT

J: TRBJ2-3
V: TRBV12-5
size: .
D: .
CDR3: CASGATSGVDSFTDTQYF
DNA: TGTGCTAGTGGGGCCACCTCGGGTGTGGACAGTTTCACAGATACGCAGTATTTT

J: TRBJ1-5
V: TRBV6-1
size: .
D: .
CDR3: CASSELVRILNQPQHF
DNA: TGTGCCAGCAGTGAATTGGTAAGGATCCTCAATCAGCCCCAGCATTTT

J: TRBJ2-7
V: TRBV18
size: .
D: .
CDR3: CASSPLEGVVHEQYF
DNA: TGTGCCAGCTCACCACTTGAGGGAGTGGTCCACGAGCAGTACTTC

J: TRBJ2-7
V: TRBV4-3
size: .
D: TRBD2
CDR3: CASSRGTSSQDFYEQYF
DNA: TGCGCCAGCAGCCGGGGGACTAGTTCGCAGGACTTCTACGAGCAGTACTTC

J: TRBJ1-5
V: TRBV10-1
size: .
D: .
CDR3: CASSQGNQQPQHF
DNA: TGCGCCAGCAGTCAAGGGAACCAACAGCCCCAGCATTTT

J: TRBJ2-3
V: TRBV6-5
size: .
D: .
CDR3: CASGAGFTDTQYF
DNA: TGTGCCTCCGGGGCAGGGTTTACAGATACGCAGTATTTT

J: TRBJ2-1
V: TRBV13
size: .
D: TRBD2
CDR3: CASSTGLAGRYEQFF
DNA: TGTGCCAGCAGCACCGGACTAGCGGGACGGTATGAGCAGTTCTTC

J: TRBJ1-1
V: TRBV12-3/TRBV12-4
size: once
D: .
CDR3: CASSLGVTEAFF
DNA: TGTGCCAGCAGTTTGGGGGTCACTGAAGCTTTCTTT

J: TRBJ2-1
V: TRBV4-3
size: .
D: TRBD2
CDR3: CASSQDAAGGLRNEQFF
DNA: TGCGCCAGCAGCCAAGATGCCGCGGGAGGTCTTCGCAATGAGCAGTTCTTC

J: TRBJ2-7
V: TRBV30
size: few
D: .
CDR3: CAWSGVYEQYF
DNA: TGTGCCTGGAGTGGAGTATACGAGCAGTACTTC

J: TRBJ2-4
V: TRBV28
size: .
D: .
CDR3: CASSSPLGAKNIQYF
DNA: TGTGCCAGCAGCTCACCGCTCGGGGCCAAAAACATTCAGTACTTC

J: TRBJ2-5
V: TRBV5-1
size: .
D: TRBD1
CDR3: CASTTRQGVGQETQYF
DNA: TGCGCCAGCACAACCAGACAGGGAGTGGGCCAAGAGACCCAGTACTTC

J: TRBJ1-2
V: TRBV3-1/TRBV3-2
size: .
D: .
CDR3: CASSPNTYSLYGYTF
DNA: TGTGCCAGCAGCCCCAACACGTATTCCCTATATGGCTACACCTTC

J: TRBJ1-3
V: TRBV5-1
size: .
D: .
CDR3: CASSLSRVSGNTIYF
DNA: TGCGCCAGCAGCTTAAGTAGGGTCTCTGGAAACACCATATATTTT

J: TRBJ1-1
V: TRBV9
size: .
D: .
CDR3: CASSVIPGTEAFF
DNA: TGTGCCAGCAGCGTAATTCCGGGGACTGAAGCTTTCTTT

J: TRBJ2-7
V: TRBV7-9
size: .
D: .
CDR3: CASSPGQTYEQYF
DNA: TGTGCCAGCAGCCCCGGGCAAACCTACGAGCAGTACTTC

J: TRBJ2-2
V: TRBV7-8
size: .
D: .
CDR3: CASSSLRQVSWELFF
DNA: TGTGCCAGCAGCTCTCTACGACAGGTTAGCTGGGAGCTGTTTTTT

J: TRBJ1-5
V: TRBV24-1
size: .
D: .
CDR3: CATSDGRNQPQHF
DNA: TGTGCCACCAGTGATGGTCGGAATCAGCCCCAGCATTTT

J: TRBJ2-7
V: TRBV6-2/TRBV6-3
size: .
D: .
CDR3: CASSYGGAREQYF
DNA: TGTGCCAGCAGTTACGGGGGGGCGCGTGAGCAGTACTTC

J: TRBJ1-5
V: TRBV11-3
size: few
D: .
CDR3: CASSPGLNQPQHF
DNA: TGTGCCAGCAGCCCGGGCCTCAATCAGCCCCAGCATTTT

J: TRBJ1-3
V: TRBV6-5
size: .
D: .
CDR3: CASRITGGNTIYF
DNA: TGTGCCAGCAGGATCACAGGTGGAAACACCATATATTTT

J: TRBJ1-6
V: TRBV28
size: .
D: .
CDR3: CASSDGPYNSPLHF
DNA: TGTGCCAGCAGCGACGGTCCCTATAATTCACCCCTCCACTTT

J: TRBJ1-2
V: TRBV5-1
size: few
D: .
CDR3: CASSLQEANYGYTF
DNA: TGCGCCAGCAGCTTACAGGAAGCTAACTATGGCTACACCTTC

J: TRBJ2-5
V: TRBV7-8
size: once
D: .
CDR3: CASSFELPLYF
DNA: TGTGCCAGCAGCTTCGAACTGCCGTTGTACTTC

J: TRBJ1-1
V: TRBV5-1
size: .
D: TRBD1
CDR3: CASSLGTGPNTEAFF
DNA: TGCGCCAGCAGCTTGGGGACAGGCCCGAACACTGAAGCTTTCTTT